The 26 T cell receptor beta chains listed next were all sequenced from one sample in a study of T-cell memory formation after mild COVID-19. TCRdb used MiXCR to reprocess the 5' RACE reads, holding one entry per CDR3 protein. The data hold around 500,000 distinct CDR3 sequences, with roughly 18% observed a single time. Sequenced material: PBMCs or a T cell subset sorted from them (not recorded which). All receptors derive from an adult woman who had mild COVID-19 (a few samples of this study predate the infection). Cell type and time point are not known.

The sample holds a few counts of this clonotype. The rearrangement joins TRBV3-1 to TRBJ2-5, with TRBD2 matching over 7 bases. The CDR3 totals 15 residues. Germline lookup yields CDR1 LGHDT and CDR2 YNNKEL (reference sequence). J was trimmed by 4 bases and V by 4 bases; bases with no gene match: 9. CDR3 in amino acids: CASSLELAVAETQYF. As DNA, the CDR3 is TGTGCCAGCAGCCTAGAGCTAGCGGTGGCAGAGACCCAGTACTTC.

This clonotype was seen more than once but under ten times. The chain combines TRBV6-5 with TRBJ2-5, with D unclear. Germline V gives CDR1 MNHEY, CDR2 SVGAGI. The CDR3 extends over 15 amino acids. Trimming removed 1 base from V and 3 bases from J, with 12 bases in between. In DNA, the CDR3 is TGTGCCAGCAGTTACTTTGACTCGTGGGAAGAGACCCAGTACTTC. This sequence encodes CASSYFDSWEETQYF.

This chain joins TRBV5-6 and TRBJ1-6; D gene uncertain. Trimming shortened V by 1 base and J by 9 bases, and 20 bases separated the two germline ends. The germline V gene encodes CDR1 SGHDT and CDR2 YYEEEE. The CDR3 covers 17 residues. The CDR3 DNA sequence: TGTGCCAGCAGCTTGCAGCTGGGGTCAGGATTGGGTTCACCCCTCCACTTT. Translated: CASSLQLGSGLGSPLHF.

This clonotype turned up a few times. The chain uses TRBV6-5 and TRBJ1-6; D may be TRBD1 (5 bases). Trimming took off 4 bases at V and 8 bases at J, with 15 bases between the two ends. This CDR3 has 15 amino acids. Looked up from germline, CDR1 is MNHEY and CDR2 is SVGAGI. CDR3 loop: CASSSTGPLDSPLHF. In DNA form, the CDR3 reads TGTGCCAGCAGTTCAACAGGCCCCCTGGATTCACCCCTCCACTTT.

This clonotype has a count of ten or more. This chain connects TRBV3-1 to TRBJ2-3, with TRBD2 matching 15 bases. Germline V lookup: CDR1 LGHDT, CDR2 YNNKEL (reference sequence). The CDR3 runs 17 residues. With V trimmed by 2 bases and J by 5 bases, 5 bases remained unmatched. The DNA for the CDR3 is TGTGCCAGCAGCCAACCAAGGACTAGCGGGAGGGGAGATACGCAGTATTTT. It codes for CASSQPRTSGRGDTQYF.

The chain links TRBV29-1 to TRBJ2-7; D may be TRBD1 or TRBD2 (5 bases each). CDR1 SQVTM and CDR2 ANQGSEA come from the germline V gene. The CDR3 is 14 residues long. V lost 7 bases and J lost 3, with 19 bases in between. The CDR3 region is CSALKPGPHYEQYF. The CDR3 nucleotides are TGCAGCGCACTAAAACCGGGACCACACTACGAGCAGTACTTC.

CDR3 in DNA: TGCGCCAGCAGCCAAGATTCGCGGACGACAGATACGCAGTATTTT. It specifies CASSQDSRTTDTQYF. The genes are TRBV4-3 and TRBJ2-3; the D is unclear. The V gene's germline CDR1 is LGHNA and CDR2 YSLEER. The CDR3 covers 15 residues. V lost 0 bases and J 3 bases, leaving 10 bases between the germline ends.

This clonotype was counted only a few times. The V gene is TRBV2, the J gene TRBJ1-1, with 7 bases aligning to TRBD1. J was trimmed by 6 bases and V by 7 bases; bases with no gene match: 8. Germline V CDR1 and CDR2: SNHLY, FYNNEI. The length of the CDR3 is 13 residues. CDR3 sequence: CASIRQGVAEAFF. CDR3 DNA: TGTGCCAGCATCAGACAGGGTGTCGCTGAAGCTTTCTTT. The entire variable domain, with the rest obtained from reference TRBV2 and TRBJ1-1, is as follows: EPEVTQTPSHQVTQMGQEVILRCVPISNHLYFYWYRQILGQKVEFLVSFYNNEISEKSEIFDDQFSVERPDGSNFTLKIRSTKLEDSAMYFCASIRQGVAEAFFGQGTRLTVV.

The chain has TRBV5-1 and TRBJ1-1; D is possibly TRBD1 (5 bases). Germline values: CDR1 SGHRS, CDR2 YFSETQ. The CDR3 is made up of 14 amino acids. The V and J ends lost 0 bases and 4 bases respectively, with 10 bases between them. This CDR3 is CASSLVGDGTEAFF. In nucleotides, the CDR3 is TGCGCCAGCAGCTTGGTGGGGGATGGCACTGAAGCTTTCTTT.

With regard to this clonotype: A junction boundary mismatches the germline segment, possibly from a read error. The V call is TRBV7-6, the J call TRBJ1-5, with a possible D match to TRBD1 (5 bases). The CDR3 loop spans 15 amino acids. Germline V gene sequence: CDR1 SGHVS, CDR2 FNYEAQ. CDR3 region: CASSLAAGYNQTQHF. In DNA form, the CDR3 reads TGTGCCAGCAGCTTGGCCGCAGGGTACAATCAGACCCAGCATTTT.

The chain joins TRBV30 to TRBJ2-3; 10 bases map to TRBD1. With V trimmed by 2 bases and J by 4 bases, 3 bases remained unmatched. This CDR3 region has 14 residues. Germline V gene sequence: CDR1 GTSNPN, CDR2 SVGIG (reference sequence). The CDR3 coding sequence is TGTGCCTGGAGTCGGACAGGGGGGGCAGATACGCAGTATTTT. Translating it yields CAWSRTGGADTQYF.

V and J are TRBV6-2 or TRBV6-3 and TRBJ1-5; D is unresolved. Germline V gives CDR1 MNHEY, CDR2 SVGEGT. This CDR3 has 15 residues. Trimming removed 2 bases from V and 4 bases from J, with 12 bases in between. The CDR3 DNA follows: TGTGCCAGCAGTTACGCAGGACTCGTTAATCAGCCCCAGCATTTT. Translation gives CASSYAGLVNQPQHF.

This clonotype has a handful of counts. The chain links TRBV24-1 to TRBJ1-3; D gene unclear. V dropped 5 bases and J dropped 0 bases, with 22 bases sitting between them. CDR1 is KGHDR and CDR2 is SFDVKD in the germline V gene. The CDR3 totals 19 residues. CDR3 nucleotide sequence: TGTGCCACCAGTGTAGTTCTTGCAGGACTACACCTCTCTGGAAACACCATATATTTT. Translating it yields CATSVVLAGLHLSGNTIYF.

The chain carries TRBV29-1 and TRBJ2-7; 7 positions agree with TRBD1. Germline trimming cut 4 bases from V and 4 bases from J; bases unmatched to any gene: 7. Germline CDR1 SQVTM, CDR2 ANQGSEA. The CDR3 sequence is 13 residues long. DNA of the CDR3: TGCAGCGTTGTAACAGGGGTGAAGTACGAGCAGTACTTC. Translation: CSVVTGVKYEQYF.

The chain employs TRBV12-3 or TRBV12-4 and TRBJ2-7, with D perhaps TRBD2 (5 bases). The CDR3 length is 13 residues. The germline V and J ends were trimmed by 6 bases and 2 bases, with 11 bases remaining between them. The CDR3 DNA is TGTGCCAGCAGGACTACTGAGACCTACGAGCAGTACTTC. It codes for CASRTTETYEQYF.

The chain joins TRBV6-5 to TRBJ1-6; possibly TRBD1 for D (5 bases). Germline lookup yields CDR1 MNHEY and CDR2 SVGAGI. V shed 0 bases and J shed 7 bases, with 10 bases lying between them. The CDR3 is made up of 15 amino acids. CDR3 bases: TGTGCCAGCAGTTACTCAGGGGTCCAGAATTCACCCCTCCACTTT. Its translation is CASSYSGVQNSPLHF.

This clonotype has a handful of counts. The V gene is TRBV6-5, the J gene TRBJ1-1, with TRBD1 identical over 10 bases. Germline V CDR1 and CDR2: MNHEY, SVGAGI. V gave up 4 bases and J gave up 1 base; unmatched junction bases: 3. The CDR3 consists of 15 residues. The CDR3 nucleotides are TGTGCCAGCAGTTTCGGACAGGGGGGGAACACTGAAGCTTTCTTT. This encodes CASSFGQGGNTEAFF.

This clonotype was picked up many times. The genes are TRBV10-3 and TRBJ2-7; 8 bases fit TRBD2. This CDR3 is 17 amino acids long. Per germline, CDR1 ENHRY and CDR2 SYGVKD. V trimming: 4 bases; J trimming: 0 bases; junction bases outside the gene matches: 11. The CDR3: CAISGGGGGRSSYEQYF. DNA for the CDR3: TGTGCCATCAGTGGAGGTGGCGGGGGGCGTAGCTCCTACGAGCAGTACTTC.

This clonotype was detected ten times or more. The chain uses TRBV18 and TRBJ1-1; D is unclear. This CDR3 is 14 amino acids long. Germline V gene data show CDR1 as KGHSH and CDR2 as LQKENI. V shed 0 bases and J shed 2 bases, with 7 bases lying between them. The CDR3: CASSPPSANTEAFF. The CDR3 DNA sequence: TGTGCCAGCTCACCACCCTCAGCTAACACTGAAGCTTTCTTT.

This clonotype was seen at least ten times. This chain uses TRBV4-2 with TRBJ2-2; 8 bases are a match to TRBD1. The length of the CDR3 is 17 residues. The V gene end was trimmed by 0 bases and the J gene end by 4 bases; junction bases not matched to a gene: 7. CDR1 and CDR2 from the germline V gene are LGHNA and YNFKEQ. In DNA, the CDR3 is TGTGCCAGCAGCCAAGATCGCAGGGGGCTGTCCACCGGGGAGCTGTTTTTT. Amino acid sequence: CASSQDRRGLSTGELFF.

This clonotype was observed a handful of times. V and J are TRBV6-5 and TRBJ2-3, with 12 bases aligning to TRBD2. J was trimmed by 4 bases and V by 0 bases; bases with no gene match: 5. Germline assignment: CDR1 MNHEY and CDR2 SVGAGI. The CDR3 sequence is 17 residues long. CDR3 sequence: CASSYSSRLAGADTQYF. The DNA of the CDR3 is TGTGCCAGCAGTTACTCTTCTCGACTAGCGGGGGCAGATACGCAGTATTTT.

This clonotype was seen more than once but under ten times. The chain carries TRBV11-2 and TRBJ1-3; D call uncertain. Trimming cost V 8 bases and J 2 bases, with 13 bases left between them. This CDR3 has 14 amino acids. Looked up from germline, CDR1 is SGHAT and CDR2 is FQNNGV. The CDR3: CASRRTEAGNTIYF. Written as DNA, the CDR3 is TGTGCCAGCCGAAGAACGGAGGCTGGAAACACCATATATTTT.

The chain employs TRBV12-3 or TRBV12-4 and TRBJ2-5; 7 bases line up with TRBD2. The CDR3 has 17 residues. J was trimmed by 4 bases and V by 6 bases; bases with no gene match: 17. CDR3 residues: CASSFPSGGSTAETQYF. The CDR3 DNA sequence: TGTGCCAGCAGCTTTCCCTCGGGGGGATCGACAGCAGAGACCCAGTACTTC.

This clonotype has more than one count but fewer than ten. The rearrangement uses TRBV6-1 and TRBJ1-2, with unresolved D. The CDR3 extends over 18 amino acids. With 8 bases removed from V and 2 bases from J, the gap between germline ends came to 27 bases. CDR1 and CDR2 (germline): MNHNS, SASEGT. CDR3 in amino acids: CASDITRDRTTRNYGYTF. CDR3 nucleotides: TGTGCCAGCGACATTACCCGCGATAGGACGACGAGAAACTATGGCTACACCTTC.

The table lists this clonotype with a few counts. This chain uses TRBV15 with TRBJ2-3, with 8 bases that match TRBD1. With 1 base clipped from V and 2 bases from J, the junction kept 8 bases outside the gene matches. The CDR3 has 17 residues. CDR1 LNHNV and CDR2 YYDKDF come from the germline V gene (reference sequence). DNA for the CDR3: TGTGCCACCAGCAGAGTTTATGGGACAGGTAACACAGATACGCAGTATTTT. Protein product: CATSRVYGTGNTDTQYF.

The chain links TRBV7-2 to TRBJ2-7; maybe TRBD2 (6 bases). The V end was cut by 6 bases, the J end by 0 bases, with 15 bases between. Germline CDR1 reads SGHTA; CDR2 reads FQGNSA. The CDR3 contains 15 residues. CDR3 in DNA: TGTGCCAGCAGAAAGGCGGGGAAGAGCTCCTACGAGCAGTACTTC. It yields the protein CASRKAGKSSYEQYF.